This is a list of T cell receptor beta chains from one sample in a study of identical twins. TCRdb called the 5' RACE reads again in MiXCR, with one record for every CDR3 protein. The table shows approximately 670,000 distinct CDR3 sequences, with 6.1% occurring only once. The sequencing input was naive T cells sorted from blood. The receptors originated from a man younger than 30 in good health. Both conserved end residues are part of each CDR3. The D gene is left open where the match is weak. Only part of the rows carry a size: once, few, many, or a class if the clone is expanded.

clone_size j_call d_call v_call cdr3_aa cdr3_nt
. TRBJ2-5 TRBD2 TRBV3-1 CASSQGAGVPQETQYF TGTGCCAGCAGCCAAGGGGCGGGGGTTCCCCAAGAGACCCAGTACTTC
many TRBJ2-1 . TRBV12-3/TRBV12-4 CASSVRGDEQFF TGTGCCAGCAGTGTCCGGGGAGATGAGCAGTTCTTC
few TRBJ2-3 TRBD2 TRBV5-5 CASSLDWTGGRDTQYF TGTGCCAGCAGCTTGGATTGGACGGGGGGAAGAGATACGCAGTATTTT
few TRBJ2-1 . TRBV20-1 CSARLAGTYNEQFF TGCAGTGCTAGGCTAGCTGGCACCTACAATGAGCAGTTCTTC
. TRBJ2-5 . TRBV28 CASSLYRDLPSRSTQYF TGTGCCAGCAGTTTGTACAGGGACTTACCCTCTCGGTCGACCCAGTACTTC
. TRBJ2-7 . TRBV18 CASSPSVHEQYF TGTGCCAGCTCACCTTCAGTGCACGAGCAGTACTTC
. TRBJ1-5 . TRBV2 CASGDQPQHF TGTGCCAGCGGCGATCAGCCCCAGCATTTT
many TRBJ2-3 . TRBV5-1 CASSLVRIDTQYF TGCGCCAGCAGCTTGGTACGGATAGATACGCAGTATTTT
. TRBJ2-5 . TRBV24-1 CATSGESTQETQYF TGTGCCACCAGTGGGGAATCGACTCAAGAGACCCAGTACTTC
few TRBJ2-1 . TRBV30 CAWSWLGEQFF TGTGCCTGGAGTTGGCTCGGTGAGCAGTTCTTC
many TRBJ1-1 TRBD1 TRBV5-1 CASSLGAGGTEAFF TGCGCCAGCAGCTTGGGGGCAGGGGGCACTGAAGCTTTCTTT
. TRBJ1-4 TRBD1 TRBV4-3 CASSPLQGVGEKLFF TGCGCCAGCAGCCCGCTTCAGGGGGTAGGAGAAAAACTGTTTTTT
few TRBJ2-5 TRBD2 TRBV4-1 CASSQTGLAGGGQETQYF TGCGCCAGCAGCCAAACTGGACTAGCGGGAGGAGGGCAAGAGACCCAGTACTTC
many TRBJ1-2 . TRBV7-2 CASSLRGYTF TGTGCCAGCAGCTTACGTGGCTACACCTTC
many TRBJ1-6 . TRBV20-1 CSADSRRARANNSPLHF TGCAGTGCGGATTCAAGGAGGGCGCGCGCAAATAATTCACCCCTCCACTTT
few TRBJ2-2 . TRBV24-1 CATSDLEPNTGELFF TGTGCCACCAGTGATTTAGAACCAAACACCGGGGAGCTGTTTTTT
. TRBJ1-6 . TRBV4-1 CASSQDVSIRSPLHF TGCGCCAGCAGCCAAGACGTCAGTATACGTTCACCCCTCCACTTT
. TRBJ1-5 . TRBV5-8 CASSSGSGPTNQPQHF TGTGCCAGCAGCTCGGGTTCAGGACCGACCAATCAGCCCCAGCATTTT
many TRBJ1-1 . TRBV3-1 CASSQALEAFF TGTGCCAGCAGCCAAGCACTAGAAGCTTTCTTT
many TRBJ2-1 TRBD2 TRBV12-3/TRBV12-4 CASTPTSGLVNEQFF TGTGCCAGCACCCCGACTAGCGGGTTGGTCAATGAGCAGTTCTTC
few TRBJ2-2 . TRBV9 CASSAPPGALANTGELFF TGTGCCAGCAGCGCCCCCCCGGGAGCCCTCGCCAACACCGGGGAGCTGTTTTTT
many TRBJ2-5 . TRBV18 CASSPLRETQETQYF TGTGCCAGCTCACCACTTCGAGAAACCCAAGAGACCCAGTACTTC
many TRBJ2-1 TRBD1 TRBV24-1 CATSDPRDRGVNNEQFF TGTGCCACCAGTGACCCCAGGGACAGGGGGGTAAACAATGAGCAGTTCTTC